The rows below give T cell receptor beta chains drawn from one sample of a study of blood T cell repertoires in COVID-19. TCRdb's copy holds only in-frame clones and misses some; the assay was immunoSEQ multiplex PCR. The data show about 82,000 clones, with around four fifths seen just once and roughly 38% held by the top ten. What was sequenced was peripheral blood. These TCRs come from a man between 60 and 70 years old with COVID-19, enrolled during active disease. Both conserved end residues are part of each CDR3. The D gene is left open where the match is weak. Some rows mark clone size as missing; the rest say once, few, many or name a class of expanded clone.

-	TRBV10-3	TRBJ2-1	TRBD1	CAISGGTGENEQFF	TGTGCCATCAGCGGGGGGACAGGGGAGAATGAGCAGTTCTTC
-	TRBV29-1	TRBJ2-3	TRBD2	CSVQSGGLAGMLTDTQYF	TGCAGCGTCCAGAGCGGCGGACTAGCGGGGATGCTCACAGATACGCAGTATTTT
-	TRBV25-1	TRBJ1-4	-	CASSEGETGSGNEKLFF	TGTGCCAGCAGTGAGGGGGAGACAGGTTCGGGTAATGAAAAACTGTTTTTT
-	TRBV5-1	TRBJ2-1	-	CASGYGGAYNEQFF	TGCGCCAGCGGATATGGAGGGGCCTACAATGAGCAGTTCTTC
-	TRBV15	TRBJ2-7	TRBD1	CATSRDWDSLYEQYF	TGTGCCACCAGCAGAGATTGGGACAGCCTCTACGAGCAGTACTTC
-	TRBV10-3	TRBJ2-3	TRBD1	CAILLNPGTGDPSTDTQYF	TGTGCCATCCTCCTCAACCCCGGGACAGGGGACCCGAGCACAGATACGCAGTATTTT
-	TRBV29-1	TRBJ2-1	TRBD2	CSVEQTSGSDEQFF	TGCAGCGTTGAACAGACTAGCGGGAGCGATGAGCAGTTCTTC
-	TRBV27	TRBJ2-1	-	CASSLSSGNPNEQFF	TGTGCCAGCAGTTTATCGTCAGGCAACCCCAATGAGCAGTTCTTC
-	TRBV12-3/TRBV12-4	TRBJ2-7	-	CASSNTGAYEQYF	TGTGCCAGCAGTAATACAGGTGCCTACGAGCAGTACTTC
few	TRBV3-1/TRBV3-2	TRBJ1-2	-	CASSQGREGFIYGYTF	TGTGCCAGCAGCCAAGGAAGGGAGGGTTTCATCTATGGCTACACCTTC
-	TRBV5-6	TRBJ1-2	TRBD1	CASSLPRQGIHGYTF	TGTGCCAGCAGCTTACCTAGACAGGGAATACATGGCTACACCTTC
-	TRBV27	TRBJ1-3	-	CASSRQAFSGNTIYF	TGTGCCAGCAGTCGTCAGGCATTCTCTGGAAACACCATATATTTT
-	TRBV7-2	TRBJ2-2	-	CASSSDTRTGELFF	TGTGCCAGCAGCTCCGACACAAGAACCGGGGAGCTGTTTTTT
-	TRBV2	TRBJ1-4	-	CASGSRTDLNGEKLFF	TGTGCCAGCGGGAGCCGCACAGACCTTAACGGAGAAAAACTGTTTTTT
-	TRBV6-5	TRBJ1-3	-	CASSSVNSGNTIYF	TGTGCCAGCAGTTCGGTCAATTCTGGAAACACCATATATTTT
once	TRBV7-9	TRBJ2-7	-	CASSSGDGVGEQYF	TGTGCCAGCAGCTCAGGGGATGGGGTGGGCGAGCAGTACTTC
once	TRBV13	TRBJ2-6	-	CASSLYLASGANVLTF	TGTGCCAGCAGCTTATATCTGGCCTCTGGGGCCAACGTCCTGACTTTC
-	TRBV23-1	TRBJ2-7	TRBD1	CASRMGQGLSYEQYF	TGCGCCAGCAGGATGGGACAGGGTCTCTCCTACGAGCAGTACTTC
-	TRBV19	TRBJ1-4	-	CASSSGNEKLFF	TGTGCCAGTTCCAGCGGGAATGAAAAACTGTTTTTT
-	TRBV6-4	TRBJ1-1	-	CASSPELNTEAFF	TGTGCCAGTTCCCCCGAGCTGAACACTGAAGCTTTCTTT
-	TRBV6-5	TRBJ1-5	TRBD1	CASISDRAGNQPQHF	TGTGCCAGCATCTCGGACAGGGCTGGCAATCAGCCCCAGCATTTT
once	TRBV5-5	TRBJ2-3	-	CASSLLGVPSTDTQYF	TGTGCCAGCAGCCTGCTTGGAGTACCTAGCACAGATACGCAGTATTTT
-	TRBV3-1/TRBV3-2	TRBJ2-2	-	CASSQGRGGAGELFF	TGTGCCAGCAGCCAAGGTAGGGGAGGAGCCGGGGAGCTGTTTTTT
-	TRBV7-2	TRBJ2-3	-	CASAGGYTDTQYF	TGTGCCAGCGCAGGGGGGTACACAGATACGCAGTATTTT
-	TRBV2	TRBJ1-5	-	CASAGGGMSNQPQHF	TGTGCCAGCGCCGGGGGAGGGATGAGCAATCAGCCCCAGCATTTT
-	TRBV9	TRBJ2-5	TRBD2	CASRDGTSGTRWDF	TGTGCCAGCAGAGACGGGACTAGCGGGACCCGATGGGACTTC
-	TRBV21-1	TRBJ2-7	-	CASSARRTGNYEQYF	TGTGCCAGCAGCGCCCGTCGGACAGGGAACTACGAGCAGTACTTC
-	TRBV6-2/TRBV6-3	TRBJ2-7	-	CASSYGLTYEQYF	TGTGCCAGCAGTTACGGACTGACATACGAGCAGTACTTC